The 32 T cell receptor beta chains presented below share a single source sample, sequenced in a study of blood T cell repertoires in COVID-19. Profiling relied on immunoSEQ multiplex PCR, and the TCRdb table lists in-frame clones only, not all of them. This sample carries 200,000 to 250,000 clones, 70% to 85% of them seen once, and the ten largest clones take around 2%. The specimen sequenced was PBMCs or T cells enriched from blood (not recorded which). The receptors shown here come from a man in his fifties or sixties who had recovered from COVID-19.

The chain couples TRBV19 to TRBJ1-4; possible D gene TRBD1, 5 bases. In germline, CDR1 is LNHDA, CDR2 SQIVND (reference sequence). The CDR3 covers 14 residues. Trimming removed 7 bases at V and 2 bases at J, with 11 bases between. CDR3 protein: CASKKGRTNEKLFF. The CDR3 bases are TGTGCCAGTAAGAAGGGGCGCACTAATGAAAAACTGTTTTTT.

This clone was seen once. The rearrangement joins TRBV7-9 to TRBJ2-2; TRBD1 matches at 9 bases. Germline V CDR1 and CDR2: SEHNR, FQNEAQ (reference sequence). The trim removed 6 bases at V and 3 bases at J, leaving 5 bases unmatched. The CDR3 covers 15 residues. CDR3 sequence (DNA): TGTGCCAGCAGTCGGACAGGGGCGTACACCGGGGAGCTGTTTTTT. Its protein product is CASSRTGAYTGELFF.

V gene TRBV5-5 combines with J gene TRBJ1-6; TRBD1 is a possible D gene (5 bases). The germline CDR1 and CDR2 sequences are SGHKS and YYEKEE (reference sequence). Trimming stripped 4 bases from V and 8 bases from J, with 10 bases between. This CDR3 comprises 13 residues. The CDR3 region is CASSDRNDSPLHF. For the CDR3, the DNA is TGTGCCAGCAGCGACAGAAATGATTCACCCCTCCACTTT.

V usage is TRBV7-2 and J usage is TRBJ2-1; perhaps TRBD2 as D (7 bases). This CDR3 has 13 residues. V lost 8 bases and J 5 bases, leaving 13 bases between the germline ends. Germline V gene lookup returns CDR1 SGHTA and CDR2 FQGNSA. The CDR3: CASGTGGHNEQFF. The CDR3 DNA follows: TGTGCCAGCGGGACGGGGGGCCACAATGAGCAGTTCTTC.

The chain has TRBV5-6 and TRBJ2-5; D is perhaps TRBD1 (5 bases). The germline V gene has CDR1 SGHDT and CDR2 YYEEEE. This CDR3 spans 14 amino acids. Trimming shortened V by 2 bases and J by 1 base, and 9 bases separated the two germline ends. The CDR3 region is CASSLGGAQETQYF. CDR3 nucleotides: TGTGCCAGCAGCTTAGGTGGGGCCCAAGAGACCCAGTACTTC.

The genes are TRBV5-1 and TRBJ1-1; perhaps TRBD1 as D (6 bases). Germline lookup yields CDR1 SGHRS and CDR2 YFSETQ. The CDR3 extends over 17 amino acids. Between the trimmed V and J ends, which lost 4 bases and 1 base, there was a span of 20 bases. The CDR3 sequence is CASSGGTGGKGNTEAFF. CDR3 bases: TGCGCCAGCAGCGGTGGCACGGGGGGCAAGGGGAACACTGAAGCTTTCTTT.

The J gene is TRBJ2-3, the V gene TRBV7-9; TRBD1 matches 8 bases. Per the germline V gene, CDR1 is SEHNR and CDR2 is FQNEAQ (reference sequence). With 1 base clipped from V and 1 base from J, the junction kept 1 base outside the gene matches. The CDR3 is 15 residues long. The CDR3 DNA follows: TGTGCCAGCAGCTTAGAGACAGGGGGCACAGATACGCAGTATTTT. Translation gives CASSLETGGTDTQYF.

The V call is TRBV24-1, the J call TRBJ2-1; D is unclear. This CDR3 has 12 amino acids. Germline V CDR1 and CDR2: KGHDR, SFDVKD. Deletions cut 5 bases from V and 4 bases from J, with 5 bases between. CDR3 bases: TGTGCCACCAGTGGTCGGTACAATGAGCAGTTCTTC. It yields the protein CATSGRYNEQFF.

The rearrangement links TRBV9 to TRBJ1-1; 11 bases align to TRBD1. Germline V gene sequence: CDR1 SGDLS, CDR2 YYNGEE. The CDR3 runs 16 residues. V was clipped by 5 bases and J by 7 bases; unmatched bases: 13. CDR3 amino acids: CASRPGTGGPVNEAFF. CDR3 coding DNA: TGTGCCAGCAGGCCGGGGACAGGGGGTCCCGTTAATGAAGCTTTCTTT.

This clone came up once. The chain has TRBV18 and TRBJ2-7, with a weak D call TRBD2 (5 bases). The CDR3 spans 12 residues. The germline CDR1 and CDR2 sequences are KGHSH and LQKENI. V lost 5 bases and J 4 bases, leaving 9 bases between the germline ends. The CDR3 bases are TGTGCCAGCTCAGACGGAGGTTACGAGCAGTACTTC. The encoded protein is CASSDGGYEQYF.

The chain is built from TRBV2 and TRBJ1-4; weak D call: TRBD1 (6 bases). The germline V and J ends were trimmed by 7 bases and 5 bases, with 14 bases remaining between them. The CDR3 is 14 residues long. CDR1 is SNHLY and CDR2 is FYNNEI in the germline V gene. CDR3 nucleotide sequence: TGTGCCAGCACCCAGGGGACGGGAAATGAAAAACTGTTTTTT. It specifies CASTQGTGNEKLFF.

The chain employs TRBV7-6 and TRBJ2-5; D remains ambiguous. This CDR3 region has 15 residues. The V end lost 0 bases, the J end lost 4 bases, and 12 bases lay between the germline ends. Germline loops: CDR1 SGHVS, CDR2 FNYEAQ. Here the CDR3 reads CASSLARDRRETQYF. The DNA of the CDR3 is TGTGCCAGCAGCTTAGCGCGTGATCGTCGAGAGACCCAGTACTTC.

The rearrangement uses TRBV11-1 and TRBJ2-5; TRBD1 agrees at 11 bases. V was clipped by 5 bases and J by 4 bases; unmatched bases: 9. The CDR3 totals 16 residues. CDR1 is SGHAT and CDR2 is FQDESV in the germline V gene (reference sequence). Written as DNA, the CDR3 is TGTGCCAGCAGCCCCGTTGGACAGGGGGCACGAGAGACCCAGTACTTC. This gives the protein CASSPVGQGARETQYF.

The V gene is TRBV16, the J gene TRBJ2-7, with 7 bases identical to TRBD2. The V and J ends lost 4 bases and 1 base, in that order; junction bases with no gene match: 10. The CDR3 has 16 residues. Germline CDR1 and CDR2: KGHSY and FQNENV. The CDR3 spells CASSLPLGRGSYEQYF. As DNA, the CDR3 is TGTGCCAGCAGCCTACCGTTGGGGCGGGGGTCCTACGAGCAGTACTTC. The full variable domain, completed using reference TRBV16 and TRBJ2-7, is GEEVAQTPKHLVRGEGQKAKLYCAPIKGHSYVFWYQQVLKNEFKFLISFQNENVFDETGMPKERFSAKCLPNSPCSLEIQATKLEDSAVYFCASSLPLGRGSYEQYFGPGTRLTVT.

The rearrangement uses TRBV3-1 (or the pseudogene TRBV3-2) and TRBJ2-1; 12 bases agree with TRBD2. The CDR3 runs 15 residues. The ends lost 4 bases at V and 8 bases at J; junction bases unmatched: 6. The germline V gene has CDR1 LGHDT and CDR2 YNNKEL (reference sequence). CDR3 protein: CASSLGLAGSDEQFF. The CDR3 nucleotides are TGTGCCAGCAGCCTGGGACTAGCGGGTAGCGATGAGCAGTTCTTC.

The rearrangement uses TRBV28 and TRBJ2-5, with 9 bases identical to TRBD1. Germline-derived CDR1 and CDR2 are MDHEN and SYDVKM. With 3 bases clipped from V and 3 bases from J, the junction kept 5 bases outside the gene matches. The CDR3 is made up of 15 amino acids. CDR3 protein: CASSFSGTGKETQYF. Written as DNA, the CDR3 is TGTGCCAGCAGTTTCTCCGGGACAGGGAAAGAGACCCAGTACTTC.

The rearrangement joins TRBV7-9 to TRBJ1-2; possible D gene TRBD1, 6 bases. The CDR3 is 15 amino acids. The germline V gene has CDR1 SEHNR and CDR2 FQNEAQ (reference sequence). V dropped 5 bases and J dropped 8 bases, with 21 bases sitting between them. Here the CDR3 DNA reads TGTGCCAGCAGCCCGCCCGCAGGGGCAGTTTTCGGCTACACCTTC. Translated, it gives CASSPPAGAVFGYTF.

The chain links TRBV6-6 to TRBJ1-6; D is uncertain. Germline V lookup: CDR1 MNHNY, CDR2 SVGAGI (reference sequence). The V gene lost 0 bases and the J gene lost 5 bases, with 11 bases spanning the gap. The CDR3 extends over 16 amino acids. Written as DNA, the CDR3 is TGTGCCAGCAGTTACTCGGGTGGACTTGATAATTCACCCCTCCACTTT. Its translation: CASSYSGGLDNSPLHF.

The genes are TRBV7-2 and TRBJ2-5; 8 bases are shared with TRBD2. CDR3 length: 14 residues. J was trimmed by 3 bases and V by 6 bases; bases with no gene match: 6. Germline CDR1 reads SGHTA; CDR2 reads FQGNSA. The CDR3 DNA sequence: TGTGCCAGCAGGTTGACGGGGGGGAAAGAGACCCAGTACTTC. Translating it yields CASRLTGGKETQYF. The variable domain in full, with the rest retrieved from reference TRBV7-2 and TRBJ2-5, is GAGVSQSPSNKVTEKGKDVELRCDPISGHTALYWYRQSLGQGLEFLIYFQGNSAPDKSGLPSDRFSAERTGGSVSTLTIQRTQQEDSAVYLCASRLTGGKETQYFGPGTRLLVL.

This chain joins TRBV6-4 and TRBJ2-7; 11 bases agree with TRBD2. Germline CDR1 reads MRHNA; CDR2 reads SNTAGT. Trimming at V came to 6 bases and at J to 2 bases, leaving 9 bases not matched to a gene. CDR3 size: 16 residues. CDR3 in amino acids: CASSPAVTSGTYEQYF. CDR3 DNA: TGTGCCAGCAGCCCCGCCGTGACTAGCGGGACCTACGAGCAGTACTTC.

The chain couples TRBV14 to TRBJ2-2; TRBD2 matches 8 bases. The CDR3 covers 16 residues. CDR1 is SGHDN and CDR2 is FVKESK in the germline V gene. After removal of 4 bases from V and 4 bases from J, the junction contained 8 bases not matched to a gene. The CDR3 sequence: CASSLYGGGSTGELFF. In DNA form, the CDR3 reads TGTGCCAGCAGCCTCTACGGGGGGGGCAGCACCGGGGAGCTGTTTTTT.

V and J are TRBV3-1 (or the pseudogene TRBV3-2) and TRBJ2-7; D might be TRBD1 (5 bases). Germline V gene lookup returns CDR1 LGHDT and CDR2 YNNKEL (reference sequence). The CDR3 loop spans 14 amino acids. The V end was cut by 4 bases, the J end by 4 bases, with 14 bases between. CDR3 DNA sequence: TGTGCCAGCAGCCCGAGTTGGGGCCAGTACGAGCAGTACTTC. It codes for CASSPSWGQYEQYF.

This clone showed up just a few times. CDR3: CASSQGQATYEQYF. In DNA form, the CDR3 reads TGTGCCAGCAGCCAGGGACAGGCAACCTACGAGCAGTACTTC. The chain is built from TRBV3-1 (or the pseudogene TRBV3-2) and TRBJ2-7; the match to TRBD1 covers 8 bases. The CDR3 is made up of 14 amino acids. After removal of 3 bases from V and 2 bases from J, the junction contained 3 bases not matched to a gene. Per germline, CDR1 LGHDT and CDR2 YNNKEL (reference sequence).

This clone has a single count. V and J are TRBV24-1 and TRBJ1-5; TRBD1 aligns across 7 bases. V dropped 4 bases and J dropped 7; count of bases not matched to a gene: 6. The CDR3 covers 14 residues. CDR1 KGHDR and CDR2 SFDVKD come from the germline V gene. For the CDR3, the DNA is TGTGCCACCAGTGACTCGACAGGGTGGCAGCCCCAGCATTTT. It is translated as CATSDSTGWQPQHF.

Points on this clone: Other DNA sequences in this specimen translate into the identical CDR3. This sequence joins TRBV6-2 or TRBV6-3 and TRBJ1-6, with D uncertain. Germline assignment: CDR1 MNHEY and CDR2 SVGEGT. The length of the CDR3 is 15 residues. V was shortened by 2 bases and J by 4 bases, with 9 bases between the two germline ends. The CDR3 is CASSYGQAYNSPLHF. CDR3 coding DNA: TGTGCCAGCAGTTACGGGCAGGCATATAATTCACCCCTCCACTTT.

The chain joins TRBV27 to TRBJ2-1; 12 bases map to TRBD1. The CDR3 totals 14 residues. Losses at the gene ends were 4 bases for V and 10 bases for J; bases not matched to a gene: 5. The V gene's germline CDR1 is MNHEY and CDR2 SMNVEV (reference sequence). The CDR3 sequence is CASSWRDRGQEQFF. CDR3 sequence (DNA): TGTGCCAGCAGTTGGAGGGACAGGGGGCAAGAGCAGTTCTTC.

This clone occurred once. The chain couples TRBV5-4 to TRBJ2-3; 7 nucleotides align to TRBD1. CDR1 is SGHNT and CDR2 is YYREEE in the germline V gene (reference sequence). V shed 0 bases, J shed 2 bases, and the junction held 6 bases outside the gene matches. The CDR3 runs 16 residues. The CDR3 sequence is CASSLAAGGPTDTQYF. The CDR3 DNA sequence: TGTGCCAGCAGCTTGGCGGCAGGGGGACCCACAGATACGCAGTATTTT.

The chain recombines TRBV5-4 with TRBJ2-1; D remains ambiguous. Trimming stripped 1 base from V and 7 bases from J, with 12 bases between. This CDR3 comprises 14 residues. Germline CDR1 SGHNT, CDR2 YYREEE (reference sequence). The DNA of the CDR3 is TGTGCCAGCAGCTTGCGGCTAGAGGATAATGAGCAGTTCTTC. Translation gives CASSLRLEDNEQFF.

The V call is TRBV25-1, the J call TRBJ2-1; TRBD2 aligns across 8 bases. Germline V gene lookup returns CDR1 MGHDK and CDR2 SYGVNS. Trimming removed 6 bases from V and 6 bases from J; junction bases left unmatched: 7. The CDR3 extends over 14 amino acids. DNA for the CDR3: TGTGCCAGCAGGACCTCGGGGGGGGTCAATGAGCAGTTCTTC. This codes for CASRTSGGVNEQFF.

A few counts support this clone. The chain joins TRBV5-1 to TRBJ1-4; no clear D gene. V was clipped by 0 bases and J by 8 bases, with 8 bases between them. CDR3 length: 13 residues. From germline, CDR1 is SGHRS and CDR2 YFSETQ. Here the CDR3 reads CASSLAGREKLFF. Here the CDR3 DNA reads TGCGCCAGCAGCTTGGCTGGGAGGGAAAAACTGTTTTTT.

In nucleotides, the CDR3 is TGCGCCAGCAGCCAAATAGCGGGGACAGAGACCCAGTACTTC. It is translated as CASSQIAGTETQYF. This chain uses TRBV4-3 with TRBJ2-5; 8 nucleotides agree with TRBD2. Germline lookup yields CDR1 LGHNA and CDR2 YSLEER. The CDR3 totals 14 residues. J was trimmed by 4 bases and V by 2 bases; bases with no gene match: 3.

This clone was detected only a few times. This chain joins TRBV5-1 and TRBJ1-1, with D perhaps matching TRBD1 (6 bases). V shed 0 bases and J shed 1 base, with 13 bases lying between them. The CDR3 contains 16 residues. Germline V gene sequence: CDR1 SGHRS, CDR2 YFSETQ. The CDR3 protein is CASSLVGGATNTEAFF. The CDR3 DNA reads as TGCGCCAGCAGCTTGGTCGGGGGGGCGACGAACACTGAAGCTTTCTTT. The full variable domain, in which reference TRBV5-1 and TRBJ1-1 provide the parts outside the CDR3, is KAGVTQTPRYLIKTRGQQVTLSCSPISGHRSVSWYQQTPGQGLQFLFEYFSETQRNKGNFPGRFSGRQFSNSRSEMNVSTLELGDSALYLCASSLVGGATNTEAFFGQGTRLTVV.